The text below deals with one T cell receptor beta chain. CDR1 and CDR2 (germline): LGHNT, FRNRAP. The J segment lost 5 bases and the V segment lost 5 bases, leaving 10 bases of the junction unmatched. This CDR3 contains 15 residues. These data come from a study of cytomegalovirus exposure and HLA in healthy donors. Both 60 Vbeta primers and 13 Jbeta primers went into the PCR. Using immunoSEQ multiplex PCR, the repertoire was profiled, and TCRdb retains in-frame clones only, with some absent. The profile covers approximately 190,000 clones, with 65% to 90% appearing a single time and 6.3% taken by the ten largest.

This chain uses TRBV12-5 with TRBJ2-5, with 8 bases that match TRBD1. The source of this sequence is a man aged 40-50 years in good health and CMV-seropositive. The sample was PBMCs. The CDR3 DNA reads as TGTGCTAGTGGTATCTACAGGGGGAACTGGGAGACCCAGTACTTC. Translated: CASGIYRGNWETQYF. Filled out from reference TRBV12-5 and TRBJ2-5, the complete variable domain reads DARVTQTPRHKVTEMGQEVTMRCQPILGHNTVFWYRQTMMQGLELLAYFRNRAPLDDSGMPKDRFSAEMPDATLATLKIQPSEPRDSAVYFCASGIYRGNWETQYFGPGTRLLVL.